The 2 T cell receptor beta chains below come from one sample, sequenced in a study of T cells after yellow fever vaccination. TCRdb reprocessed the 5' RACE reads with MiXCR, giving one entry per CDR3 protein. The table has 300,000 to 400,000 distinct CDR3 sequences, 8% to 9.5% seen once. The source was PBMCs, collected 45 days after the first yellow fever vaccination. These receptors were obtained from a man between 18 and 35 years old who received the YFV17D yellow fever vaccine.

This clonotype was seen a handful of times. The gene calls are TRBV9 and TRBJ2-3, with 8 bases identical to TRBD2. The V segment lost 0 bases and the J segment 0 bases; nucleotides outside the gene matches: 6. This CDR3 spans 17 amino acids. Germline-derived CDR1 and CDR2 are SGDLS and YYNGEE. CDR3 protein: CASSVAGRGDSTDTQYF. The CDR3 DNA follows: TGTGCCAGCAGCGTAGCCGGGCGGGGGGACAGCACAGATACGCAGTATTTT.

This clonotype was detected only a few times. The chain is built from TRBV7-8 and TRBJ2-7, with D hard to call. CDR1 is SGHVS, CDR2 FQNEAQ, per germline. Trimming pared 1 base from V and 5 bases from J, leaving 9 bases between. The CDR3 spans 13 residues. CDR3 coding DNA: TGTGCCAGCAGCTTAGGATGGAAGGACGAGCAGTACGTC. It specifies CASSLGWKDEQYV.